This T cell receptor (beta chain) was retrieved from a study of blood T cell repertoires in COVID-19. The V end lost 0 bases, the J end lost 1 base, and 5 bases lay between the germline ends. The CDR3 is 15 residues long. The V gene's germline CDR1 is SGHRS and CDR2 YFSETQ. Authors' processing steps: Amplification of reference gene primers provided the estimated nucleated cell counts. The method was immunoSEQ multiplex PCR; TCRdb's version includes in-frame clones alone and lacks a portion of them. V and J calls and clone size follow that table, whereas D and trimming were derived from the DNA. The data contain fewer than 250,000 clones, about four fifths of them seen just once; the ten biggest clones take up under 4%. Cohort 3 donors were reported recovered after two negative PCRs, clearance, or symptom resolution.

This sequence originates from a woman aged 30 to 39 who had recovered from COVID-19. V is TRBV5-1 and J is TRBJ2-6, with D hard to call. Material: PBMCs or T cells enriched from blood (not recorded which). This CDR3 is CASSLALSGANVLTF. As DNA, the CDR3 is TGCGCCAGCAGCTTGGCCCTTTCTGGGGCCAACGTCCTGACTTTC.